The 25 T cell receptor beta chains presented below share a single source sample, sequenced in a study of cytomegalovirus exposure and HLA in healthy donors. TCRdb's table, derived via immunoSEQ multiplex PCR, lists solely in-frame clones and lacks some. The sample records 150,000 to 200,000 clones, 70% to 90% being singletons. Sequenced sample: PBMCs. These receptor sequences come from a man aged 25 to 40 in good health and CMV-seropositive.

The CDR3 region has the DNA TGTGCAAGTCGCTTAGATAGAGGGATGATGAGGGGCGGGGCCACGCGCTATGAGCAGTACTTC. Translated: CASRLDRGMMRGGATRYEQYF. The chain combines TRBV12-2 with TRBJ2-7; TRBD2 is the table's D call and was not checked against the DNA. TRBV12-2 is flagged as a pseudogene. The CDR3 is 21 residues long.

The chain is built from TRBV2 and TRBJ1-5; TRBD1 aligns across 9 bases. The CDR3 is 14 amino acids. The trim removed 6 bases at V and 5 bases at J, leaving 5 bases unmatched. Germline CDR1 and CDR2: SNHLY and FYNNEI. CDR3 sequence: CASRGGTGHQPQHF. The CDR3 region has the DNA TGTGCCAGCAGAGGCGGGACAGGGCATCAGCCCCAGCATTTT.

The DNA for the CDR3 is TGTGCCAGCAGCGTGTATGGGACACAGAATTCACCCCTCCACTTT. This sequence encodes CASSVYGTQNSPLHF. The chain combines TRBV9 with TRBJ1-6; TRBD1 is a possible D gene (6 bases). Trimming stripped 2 bases from V and 7 bases from J, with 13 bases between. The CDR3 runs 15 residues. CDR1 SGDLS and CDR2 YYNGEE come from the germline V gene.

V and J are TRBV4-3 and TRBJ1-3; TRBD1 matches at 10 bases. There are 20 residues in the CDR3. The J segment lost 4 bases and the V segment lost 4 bases, leaving 19 bases of the junction unmatched. Germline lookup yields CDR1 LGHNA and CDR2 YSLEER. The CDR3 DNA is TGCGCCAGCAGCCTCCTGCCATATCCGGGACAGGGGAGTGACGGAAACACCATATATTTT. Protein: CASSLLPYPGQGSDGNTIYF.

The V gene is TRBV27, the J gene TRBJ2-7; perhaps TRBD1 as D (6 bases). The CDR3 totals 16 residues. Germline CDR1 MNHEY, CDR2 SMNVEV (reference sequence). V was trimmed by 5 bases and J by 0 bases, leaving 17 bases between them. CDR3 sequence (DNA): TGTGCCAGCAGTGAGAGGAGGACAGTTAGCTCCTACGAGCAGTACTTC. Translating gives CASSERRTVSSYEQYF.

The V gene is TRBV18, the J gene TRBJ2-7, with TRBD1 identical over 9 bases. This CDR3 contains 15 residues. Losses at the gene ends were 3 bases for V and 1 base for J; bases not matched to a gene: 4. The germline V gene encodes CDR1 KGHSH and CDR2 LQKENI. This CDR3 reads CASSPTTGGSYEQYF. CDR3 coding DNA: TGTGCCAGCTCACCCACGACAGGGGGTTCCTACGAGCAGTACTTC.

The chain carries TRBV15 and TRBJ1-1; TRBD1 is a possible D gene (5 bases). In germline, CDR1 is LNHNV, CDR2 YYDKDF (reference sequence). The V and J ends lost 2 bases and 11 bases respectively, with 15 bases between them. CDR3 length: 13 amino acids. In DNA form, the CDR3 reads TGTGCCACCAGCAGACCAGGGTCCCGGTGGGCTTTCTTT. It is translated as CATSRPGSRWAFF.

The gene calls are TRBV4-3 and TRBJ2-2; 10 bases are shared with TRBD2. V lost 1 base to trimming and J lost 4 bases; unmatched junction nucleotides: 3. Germline CDR1 is LGHNA and CDR2 is YSLEER. The CDR3 totals 16 residues. The CDR3 region is CASSQVGTSVTGELFF. CDR3 nucleotides: TGCGCCAGCAGCCAAGTGGGGACTAGCGTCACCGGGGAGCTGTTTTTT.

The chain combines TRBV5-1 with TRBJ1-6, with TRBD1 matching 8 bases. There are 16 residues in the CDR3. The trim removed 3 bases at V and 9 bases at J, leaving 11 bases unmatched. Looked up from germline, CDR1 is SGHRS and CDR2 is YFSETQ. CDR3: CASSSSDRVGASPLHF. In DNA form, the CDR3 reads TGCGCCAGCAGCTCCTCGGACAGGGTAGGGGCTTCACCCCTCCACTTT.

The chain combines TRBV6-1 with TRBJ2-5; 9 nucleotides line up with TRBD1. The length of the CDR3 is 14 residues. Germline V lookup: CDR1 MNHNS, CDR2 SASEGT. V shed 6 bases and J 4 bases; nucleotides not matched to a gene: 6. CDR3 residues: CASRATGGVETQYF. In nucleotides, the CDR3 is TGTGCCAGCAGGGCTACAGGGGGCGTAGAGACCCAGTACTTC.

The V and J genes are TRBV7-9 and TRBJ1-1; no definite D call. CDR3 length: 14 residues. Germline V gives CDR1 SEHNR, CDR2 FQNEAQ (reference sequence). The V and J ends lost 0 bases and 0 bases respectively, with 5 bases between them. The CDR3 protein is CASSLARVNTEAFF. The CDR3 nucleotides are TGTGCCAGCAGCTTAGCGCGCGTGAACACTGAAGCTTTCTTT.

The genes are TRBV18 and TRBJ2-3; TRBD2 might be the D (6 bases). CDR1 and CDR2 (germline): KGHSH, LQKENI. Trimming took off 3 bases at V and 5 bases at J, with 12 bases between the two ends. The CDR3 contains 14 residues. CDR3 residues: CASSPRREGDTQYF. The DNA for the CDR3 is TGTGCCAGCTCACCCCGGCGGGAAGGAGATACGCAGTATTTT.

The J gene is TRBJ2-1, the V gene TRBV7-3; 13 bases map to TRBD2. J was trimmed by 9 bases and V by 5 bases; bases with no gene match: 7. CDR3 length equals 15 residues. The germline V gene encodes CDR1 SGHTA and CDR2 FQGTGA. CDR3: CASSPGTSGVGEQFF. CDR3 nucleotide sequence: TGTGCCAGCAGCCCGGGGACTAGCGGGGTGGGTGAGCAGTTCTTC.

This clone was recorded a few times. This chain joins TRBV7-6 and TRBJ2-1, with TRBD2 matching over 8 bases. The CDR3 has 16 residues. The junction had 5 bases not matched to a gene; V was cut back by 0 bases and J by 4 bases. From germline, CDR1 is SGHVS and CDR2 FNYEAQ. In nucleotides, the CDR3 is TGTGCCAGCAGCTTAGCGGATCGCGGGGGGTACAATGAGCAGTTCTTC. As protein: CASSLADRGGYNEQFF.

V usage is TRBV19 and J usage is TRBJ1-3, with 10 bases fitting TRBD1. Trimming cost V 7 bases and J 2 bases; bases outside gene matches: 11. CDR1 and CDR2 from the germline V gene are LNHDA and SQIVND (reference sequence). The CDR3 runs 17 residues. The CDR3, as DNA: TGTGCCAGTACCATGGAGGGGGGGACAGGGGCTGGAAACACCATATATTTT. Translated, it gives CASTMEGGTGAGNTIYF.

The rearrangement joins TRBV18 to TRBJ2-5; TRBD2 agrees at 8 bases. CDR1 and CDR2 from the germline V gene are KGHSH and LQKENI. The CDR3 runs to 15 residues. The V and J ends lost 3 bases and 5 bases, in that order; junction bases with no gene match: 8. The CDR3 DNA reads TGTGCCAGCTCACCCTGGGTTAGCGGGGAGGAGACCCAGTACTTC. This encodes CASSPWVSGEETQYF.

The rearrangement links TRBV5-1 to TRBJ1-6, with TRBD1 identical over 9 bases. V lost 3 bases, J lost 5 bases, and 0 bases stayed unmatched. There are 14 residues in the CDR3. Germline lookup yields CDR1 SGHRS and CDR2 YFSETQ. This CDR3 is CASSWTGDNSPLHF. DNA for the CDR3: TGCGCCAGCAGCTGGACAGGGGATAATTCACCCCTCCACTTT.

The chain joins TRBV4-2 to TRBJ2-1; D perhaps matches TRBD2 (5 bases). Germline V gene sequence: CDR1 LGHNA, CDR2 YNFKEQ. V gave up 0 bases and J gave up 2 bases, with 11 bases separating them. The CDR3 length is 16 residues. The CDR3 spells CASSQDQRVPYNEQFF. The CDR3 DNA reads TGTGCCAGCAGCCAAGATCAGAGGGTACCCTACAATGAGCAGTTCTTC.

This clone has a single count. The gene calls are TRBV6-7 and TRBJ2-7; TRBD2 is a possible D gene (5 bases). TRBV6-7 is known as an ORF, though its function is uncertain. The CDR3 is made up of 15 amino acids. Between the trimmed V and J ends, which lost 0 bases and 2 bases, there was a span of 11 bases. CDR3 in DNA: TGTGCCAGCAGTTACTCGACGGGGAACCCCTACGAGCAGTACTTC. This sequence encodes CASSYSTGNPYEQYF.

The sample holds a few counts of this clone. This rearrangement joins TRBV7-2 to TRBJ1-2; D might be TRBD1 (6 bases). V lost 4 bases and J 4 bases, leaving 13 bases between the germline ends. Germline V lookup: CDR1 SGHTA, CDR2 FQGNSA. There are 14 residues in the CDR3. DNA for the CDR3: TGTGCCAGCAGCTCTACAGGGTCCCCCTATGGCTACACCTTC. Its translation: CASSSTGSPYGYTF.

The genes are TRBV6-6 and TRBJ1-1; 8 bases map to TRBD1. J was trimmed by 6 bases and V by 6 bases; bases with no gene match: 9. The CDR3 is made up of 14 amino acids. CDR1 and CDR2 (germline): MNHNY, SVGAGI (reference sequence). CDR3 coding DNA: TGTGCCAGCAGCGACAGGGGAATTAATTCTGAAGCTTTCTTT. Translated: CASSDRGINSEAFF.

V is TRBV4-1 and J is TRBJ2-3, with 11 bases lining up with TRBD1. This CDR3 contains 17 residues. J gave up 2 bases and V 1 base, and 5 bases lay outside the gene matches. In germline, CDR1 is MGHRA, CDR2 YSYEKL. In DNA, the CDR3 is TGCGCCAGCAGCCAAGTCGGACAGGGGGCGACCACAGATACGCAGTATTTT. Translating gives CASSQVGQGATTDTQYF.

This clone was counted between two and nine times. V gene TRBV15 combines with J gene TRBJ1-5; unclear D gene. CDR1 and CDR2 (germline): LNHNV, YYDKDF (reference sequence). Trimming pared 0 bases from V and 6 bases from J, leaving 6 bases between. There are 13 residues in the CDR3. The CDR3 sequence: CATSRDLGQPQHF. The DNA for the CDR3 is TGTGCCACCAGCAGAGATCTAGGTCAGCCCCAGCATTTT.

The V gene is TRBV4-3, the J gene TRBJ2-7; D may be TRBD1 (6 bases). Germline lookup yields CDR1 LGHNA and CDR2 YSLEER. The CDR3 totals 17 residues. V was pared by 0 bases and J by 7 bases, with 22 bases between. The CDR3 DNA reads as TGCGCCAGCAGCCAAGATTGGGCAGGGGATATGGGAGAGGAGCAGTACTTC. This encodes CASSQDWAGDMGEEQYF.

The V gene is TRBV7-8, the J gene TRBJ2-7, with 10 bases fitting TRBD1. With V trimmed by 5 bases and J by 3 bases, 7 bases remained unmatched. The germline gives CDR1 SGHVS, CDR2 FQNEAQ. The CDR3 totals 15 residues. The CDR3 loop reads CASSPPGTGVYEQYF. DNA of the CDR3: TGTGCCAGCAGCCCACCCGGGACAGGGGTCTACGAGCAGTACTTC.